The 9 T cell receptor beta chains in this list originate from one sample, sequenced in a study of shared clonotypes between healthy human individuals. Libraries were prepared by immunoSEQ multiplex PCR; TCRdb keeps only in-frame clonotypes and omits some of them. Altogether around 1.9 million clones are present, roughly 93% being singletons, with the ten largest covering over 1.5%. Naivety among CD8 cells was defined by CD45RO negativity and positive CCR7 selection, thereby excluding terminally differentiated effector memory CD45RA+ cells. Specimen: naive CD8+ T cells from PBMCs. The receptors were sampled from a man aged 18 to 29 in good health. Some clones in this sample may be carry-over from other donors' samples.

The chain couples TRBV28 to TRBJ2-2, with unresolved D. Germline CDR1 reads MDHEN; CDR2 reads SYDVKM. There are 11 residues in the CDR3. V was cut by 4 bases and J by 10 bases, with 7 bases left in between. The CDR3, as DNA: TGTGCCAGCAGTTCCATGTCGGAGCTGTTTTTT. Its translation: CASSSMSELFF.

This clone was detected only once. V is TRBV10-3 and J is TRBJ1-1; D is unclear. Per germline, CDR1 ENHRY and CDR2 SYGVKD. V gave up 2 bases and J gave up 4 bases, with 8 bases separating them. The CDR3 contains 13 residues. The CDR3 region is CAISEGSGTEAFF. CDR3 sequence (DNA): TGTGCCATCAGTGAGGGTTCGGGCACTGAAGCTTTCTTT.

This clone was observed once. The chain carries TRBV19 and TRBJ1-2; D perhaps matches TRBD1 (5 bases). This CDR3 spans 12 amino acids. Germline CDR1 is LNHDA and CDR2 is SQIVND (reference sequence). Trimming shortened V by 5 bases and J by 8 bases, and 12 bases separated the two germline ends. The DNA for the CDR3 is TGTGCCAGTAGTGCACCCGGGGGGGGCTACACCTTC. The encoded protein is CASSAPGGGYTF.

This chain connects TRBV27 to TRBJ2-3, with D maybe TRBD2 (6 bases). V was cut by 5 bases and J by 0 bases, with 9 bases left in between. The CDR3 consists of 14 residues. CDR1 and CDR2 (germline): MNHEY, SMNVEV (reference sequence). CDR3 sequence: CASSPGLSTDTQYF. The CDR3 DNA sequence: TGTGCCAGCAGTCCGGGACTCAGCACAGATACGCAGTATTTT.

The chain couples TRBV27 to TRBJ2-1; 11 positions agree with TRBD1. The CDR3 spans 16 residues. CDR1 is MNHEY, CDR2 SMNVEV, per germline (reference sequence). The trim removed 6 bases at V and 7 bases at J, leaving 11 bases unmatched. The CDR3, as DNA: TGTGCCAGCAGCTCTAGGACAGGGGGCGTTAGGAATGAGCAGTTCTTC. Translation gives CASSSRTGGVRNEQFF.

CDR3 amino acids: CASSLGLTDTQYF. DNA of the CDR3: TGTGCCAGCAGCCTGGGACTGACAGATACGCAGTATTTT. This chain connects TRBV28 to TRBJ2-3; possible D gene TRBD2, 6 bases. Trimming left V 6 bases short and J 3 bases short, with 10 bases between. The CDR3 runs to 13 residues. Germline V gene lookup returns CDR1 MDHEN and CDR2 SYDVKM.

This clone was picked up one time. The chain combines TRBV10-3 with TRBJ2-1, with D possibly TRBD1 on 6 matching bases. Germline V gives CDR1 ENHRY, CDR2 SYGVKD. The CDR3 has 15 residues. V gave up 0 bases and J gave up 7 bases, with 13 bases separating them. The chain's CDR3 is CAISESQGRGNEQFF. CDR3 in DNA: TGTGCCATCAGTGAGTCGCAGGGGCGAGGGAATGAGCAGTTCTTC.

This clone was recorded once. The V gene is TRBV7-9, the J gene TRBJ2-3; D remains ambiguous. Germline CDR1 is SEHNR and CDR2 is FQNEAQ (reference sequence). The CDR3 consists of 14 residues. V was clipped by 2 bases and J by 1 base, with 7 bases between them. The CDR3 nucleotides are TGTGCCAGCAGCTTACTGTTAGGCACAGATACGCAGTATTTT. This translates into CASSLLLGTDTQYF.

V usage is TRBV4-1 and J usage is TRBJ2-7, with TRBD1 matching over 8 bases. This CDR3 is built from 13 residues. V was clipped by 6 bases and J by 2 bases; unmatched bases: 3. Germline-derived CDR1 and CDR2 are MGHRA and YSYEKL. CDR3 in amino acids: CASSLDRAYEQYF. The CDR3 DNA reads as TGCGCCAGCAGTCTGGACAGGGCCTACGAGCAGTACTTC.